In its sample, the clone carrying this T cell receptor (beta chain) was seen a few times. Its antigen is unknown. The CDR3 loop spans 14 amino acids. Trimming left V 9 bases short and J 0 bases short, with 14 bases between. The germline V gene has CDR1 MNHEY and CDR2 SMNVEV (reference sequence). TCRdb recomputed calls from the 5' RACE reads with MiXCR, one row per CDR3 protein. The sample has some 420,000 distinct CDR3 sequences, roughly 20% seen once. This sample is drawn from a study of T cells after yellow fever vaccination. The study's findings and limits: Weaker overall, the secondary response nonetheless peaked faster (day 5 versus 15). CD4 and CD8 compartments shared a small share of clonotypes, likely from convergent recombination. From the bulk population, abundant clonotypes could contaminate and appear within FACS-sorted repertoires.

This chain joins TRBV27 and TRBJ1-2; no clear D. This receptor was identified in a man between 18 and 35 years old who received the YFV17D yellow fever vaccine. Sequenced material: PBMCs, taken before the yellow fever booster vaccination. CDR3 region: CASASSPSNYGYTF. The CDR3 coding sequence is TGTGCCAGTGCTAGCAGCCCATCTAACTATGGCTACACCTTC.